This T cell receptor beta chain derives from a study of blood T cells in healthy people across ages. This clonotype has a single count. For the second PCR, which ran for about 7 to 11 cycles, a sample-barcoded 5' primer and a J-beta primer mix were used. In TCRdb, the 5' RACE reads were re-called with MiXCR into one record per CDR3 protein. In the table there are roughly 730,000 distinct CDR3 sequences, more than 55% of which are singletons. This CDR3 has 19 amino acids. Germline V CDR1 and CDR2: SGHTA, FQGNSA. With 6 bases clipped from V and 9 bases from J, the junction kept 18 bases outside the gene matches.

The clonotype originates from a man aged 35 to 55 in good health. The specimen was blood. V usage is TRBV7-2 and J usage is TRBJ1-6; TRBD1 aligns across 12 bases. For the CDR3, the DNA is TGTGCCAGCAGTTCCCCCGGGACAGGGGGCGTAGTAAGGGGTTCACCCCTCCACTTT. This translates into CASSSPGTGGVVRGSPLHF.